This T cell receptor beta chain was captured by sequencing in a study of metastatic and nonmetastatic thyroid tumors (dated by TCRdb to 2019 to 2021). For the wider study: For patients with malignant and with benign thyroid disease, the researchers compared repertoires between peripheral blood samples and tumor or nodule tissue samples.

Before undergoing thyroid surgery, none of the patients had been given any kind of treatment. Patient clinical samples collected from the early 2010s to the late 2010s were retrospectively analysed using T-cell receptor beta sequencing. General conclusions and limits of the study: In both blood and tumor samples, malignant tumors were reported to have significantly higher TCR beta diversity than benign nodules.

Libraries were built with PCR. Sequencing was performed on an Illumina HiSeq 4000. High-throughput sequencing was used to profile the TCR beta-chain CDR3 region of each patient. Per the source publication's procedure: The researchers built a classifier to tell apart papillary thyroid cancer patients with distant metastasis, based on CDR3 differences among clinicopathological groups. The Shannon index was used to measure repertoire diversity, and the Morisita-Horn index was used to measure how similar tumor and blood repertoires were. Using fastp trimming at Q25 and MiXCR clonotype assembly, TCRdb reanalyzed the public sequencing data and kept in-frame beta chains. In this record, the V and J calls reflect TCRdb's handling and not the investigators' own analysis. This sample holds 15,000 to 19,000 clones; around 25% were observed only once. 12% of the sample goes to the ten largest clones. On this clone itself: Its recognized antigen is unknown. No base qualities exist here, and no much larger clone lies one base off it.

The sequenced sample was tumor tissue. This TCR derives from a female donor with papillary thyroid cancer or a benign thyroid nodule (not recorded which). Some clones in this sample may be carry-over from other donors' samples.

The DNA is TGCAGTGCAGTGGAACAGGGATTGAGCGAGCAGTACTTC. Its protein reads: CSAVEQGLSEQYF. The chain uses TRBV20-1 and TRBJ2-7, and perhaps TRBD1 as D gene, on 6 matching bases. V loses 6 bases, J loses 6 bases, and the germline ends lie 18 bases apart. The CDR3 contains 13 residues, cysteine and phenylalanine counted. The CDR3 DNA has 39 bases and is translated from base 1. CDR1 and CDR2, looked up from the germline V gene (reference sequence), are DFQATT and SNEGSKA.